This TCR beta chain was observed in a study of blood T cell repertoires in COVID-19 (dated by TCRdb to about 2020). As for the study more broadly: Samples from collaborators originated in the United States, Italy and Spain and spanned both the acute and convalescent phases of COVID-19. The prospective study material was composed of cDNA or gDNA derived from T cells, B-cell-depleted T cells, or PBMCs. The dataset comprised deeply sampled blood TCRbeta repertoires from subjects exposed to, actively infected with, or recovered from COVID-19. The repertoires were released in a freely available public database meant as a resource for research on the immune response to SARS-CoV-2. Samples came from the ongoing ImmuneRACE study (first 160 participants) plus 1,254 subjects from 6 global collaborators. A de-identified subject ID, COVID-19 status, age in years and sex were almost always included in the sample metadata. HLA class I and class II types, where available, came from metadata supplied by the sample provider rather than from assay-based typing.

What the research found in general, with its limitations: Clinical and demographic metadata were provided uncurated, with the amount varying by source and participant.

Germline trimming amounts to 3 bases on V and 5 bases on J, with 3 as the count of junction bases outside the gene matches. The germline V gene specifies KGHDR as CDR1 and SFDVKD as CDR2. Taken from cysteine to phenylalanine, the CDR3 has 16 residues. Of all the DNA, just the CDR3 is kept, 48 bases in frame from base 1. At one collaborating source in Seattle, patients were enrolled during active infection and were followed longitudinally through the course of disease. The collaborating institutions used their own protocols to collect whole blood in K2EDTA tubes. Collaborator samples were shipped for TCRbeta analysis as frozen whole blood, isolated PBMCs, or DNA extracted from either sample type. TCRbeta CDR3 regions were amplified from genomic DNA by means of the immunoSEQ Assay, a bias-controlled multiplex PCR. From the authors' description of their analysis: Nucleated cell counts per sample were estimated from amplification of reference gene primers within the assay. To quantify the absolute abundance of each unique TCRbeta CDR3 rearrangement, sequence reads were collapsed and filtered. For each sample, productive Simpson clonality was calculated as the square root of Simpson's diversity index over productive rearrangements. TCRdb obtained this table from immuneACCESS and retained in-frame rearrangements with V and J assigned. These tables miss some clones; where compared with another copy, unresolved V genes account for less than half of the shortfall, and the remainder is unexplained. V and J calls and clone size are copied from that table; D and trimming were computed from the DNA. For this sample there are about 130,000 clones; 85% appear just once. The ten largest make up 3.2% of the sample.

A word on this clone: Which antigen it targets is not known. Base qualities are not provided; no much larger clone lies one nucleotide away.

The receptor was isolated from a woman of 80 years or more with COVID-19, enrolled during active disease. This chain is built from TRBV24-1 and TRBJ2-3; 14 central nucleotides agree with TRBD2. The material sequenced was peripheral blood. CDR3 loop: CATSDPGLAGVDTQYF. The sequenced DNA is TGTGCCACCAGTGATCCGGGACTAGCGGGAGTAGATACGCAGTATTTT.